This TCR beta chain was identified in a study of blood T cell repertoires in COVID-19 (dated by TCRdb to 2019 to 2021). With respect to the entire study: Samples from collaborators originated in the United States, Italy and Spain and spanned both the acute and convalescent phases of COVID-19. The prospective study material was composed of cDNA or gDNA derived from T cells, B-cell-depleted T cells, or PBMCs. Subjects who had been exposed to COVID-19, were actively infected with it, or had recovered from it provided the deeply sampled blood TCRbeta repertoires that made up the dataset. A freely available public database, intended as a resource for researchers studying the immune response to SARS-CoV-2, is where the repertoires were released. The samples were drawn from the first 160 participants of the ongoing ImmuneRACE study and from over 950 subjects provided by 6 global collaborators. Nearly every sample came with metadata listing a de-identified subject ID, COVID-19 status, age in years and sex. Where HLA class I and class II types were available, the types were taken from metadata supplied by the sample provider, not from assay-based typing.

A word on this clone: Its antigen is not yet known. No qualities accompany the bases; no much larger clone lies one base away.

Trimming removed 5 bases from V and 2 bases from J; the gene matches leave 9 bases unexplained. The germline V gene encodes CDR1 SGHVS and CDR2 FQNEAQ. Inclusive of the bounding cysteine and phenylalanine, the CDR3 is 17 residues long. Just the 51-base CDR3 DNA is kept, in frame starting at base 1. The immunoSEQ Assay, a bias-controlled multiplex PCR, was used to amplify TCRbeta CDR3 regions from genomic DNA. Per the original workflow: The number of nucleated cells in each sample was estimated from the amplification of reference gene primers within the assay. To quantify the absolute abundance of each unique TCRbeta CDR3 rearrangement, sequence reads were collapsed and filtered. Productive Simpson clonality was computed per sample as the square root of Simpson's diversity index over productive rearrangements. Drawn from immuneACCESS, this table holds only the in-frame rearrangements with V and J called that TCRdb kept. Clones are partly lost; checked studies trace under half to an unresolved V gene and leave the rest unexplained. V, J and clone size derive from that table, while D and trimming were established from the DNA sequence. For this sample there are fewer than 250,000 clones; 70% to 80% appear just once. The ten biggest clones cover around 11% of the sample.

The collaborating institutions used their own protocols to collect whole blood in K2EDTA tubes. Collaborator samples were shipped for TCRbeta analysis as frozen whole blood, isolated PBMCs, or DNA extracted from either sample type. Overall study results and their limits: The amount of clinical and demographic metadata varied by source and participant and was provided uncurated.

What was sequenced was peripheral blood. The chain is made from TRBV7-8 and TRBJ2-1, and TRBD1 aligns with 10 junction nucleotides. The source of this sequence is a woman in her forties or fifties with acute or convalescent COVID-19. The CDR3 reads CASSPSHGTGAYNEQFF. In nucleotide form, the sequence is TGTGCCAGCAGCCCTTCGCACGGGACAGGGGCCTACAATGAGCAGTTCTTC.